Sequencing of this TCR beta chain was carried out in a study of T cell changes during pregnancy in multiple sclerosis. Data came from immunoSEQ multiplex PCR; TCRdb stores just in-frame clones and leaves some out. The sample contains about 100,000 clones, 90% to 95% of which appear only once. Germline V gene lookup returns CDR1 SEHNR and CDR2 FQNEAQ (reference sequence). V lost 4 bases and J lost 4, with 10 bases in between. The CDR3 runs to 14 residues. This chain links TRBV7-9 with TRBJ1-4; D gene unclear. The receptor was derived from a female donor with multiple sclerosis, enrolled in a pregnancy study. Material: peripheral blood, obtained before pregnancy. CDR3 sequence reads: CASSSQEFNEKLFF. In DNA, the CDR3 is TGTGCCAGCAGCTCCCAAGAGTTTAATGAAAAACTGTTTTTT.